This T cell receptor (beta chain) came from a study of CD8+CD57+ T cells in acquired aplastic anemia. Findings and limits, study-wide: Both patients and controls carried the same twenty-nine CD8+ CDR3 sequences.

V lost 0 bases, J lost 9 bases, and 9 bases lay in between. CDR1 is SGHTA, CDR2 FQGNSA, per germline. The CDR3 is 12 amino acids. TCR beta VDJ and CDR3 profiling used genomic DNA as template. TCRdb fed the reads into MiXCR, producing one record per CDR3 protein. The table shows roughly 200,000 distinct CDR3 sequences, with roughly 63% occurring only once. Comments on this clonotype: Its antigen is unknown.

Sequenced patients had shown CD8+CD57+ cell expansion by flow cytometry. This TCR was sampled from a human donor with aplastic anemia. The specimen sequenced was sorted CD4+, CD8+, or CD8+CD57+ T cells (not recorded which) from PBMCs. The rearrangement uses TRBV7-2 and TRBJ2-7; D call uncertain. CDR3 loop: CASSLAEDGQYF. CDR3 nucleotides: TGTGCCAGCAGCTTAGCTGAGGACGGGCAGTACTTC.